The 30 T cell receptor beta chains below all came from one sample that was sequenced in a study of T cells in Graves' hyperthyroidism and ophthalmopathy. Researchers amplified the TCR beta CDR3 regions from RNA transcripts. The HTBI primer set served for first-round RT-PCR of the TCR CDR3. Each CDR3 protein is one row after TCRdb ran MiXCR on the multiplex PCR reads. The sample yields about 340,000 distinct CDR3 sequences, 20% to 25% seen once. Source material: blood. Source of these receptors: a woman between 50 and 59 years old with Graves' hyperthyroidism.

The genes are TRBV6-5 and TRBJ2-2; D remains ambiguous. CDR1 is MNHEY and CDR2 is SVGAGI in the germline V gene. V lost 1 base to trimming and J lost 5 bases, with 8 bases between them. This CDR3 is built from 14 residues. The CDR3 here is CASSYWAGTGELFF. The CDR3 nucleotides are TGTGCCAGCAGTTACTGGGCCGGGACCGGGGAGCTGTTTTTT.

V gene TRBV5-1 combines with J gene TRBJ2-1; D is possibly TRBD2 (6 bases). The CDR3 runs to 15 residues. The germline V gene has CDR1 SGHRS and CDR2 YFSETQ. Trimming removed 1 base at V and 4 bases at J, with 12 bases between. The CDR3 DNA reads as TGCGCCAGCAGCTTGCCGGAGGCGGGGTACAATGAGCAGTTCTTC. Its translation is CASSLPEAGYNEQFF.

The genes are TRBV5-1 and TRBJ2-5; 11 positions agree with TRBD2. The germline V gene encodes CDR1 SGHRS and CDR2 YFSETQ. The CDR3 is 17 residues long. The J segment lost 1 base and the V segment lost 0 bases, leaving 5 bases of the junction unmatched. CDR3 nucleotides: TGCGCCAGCAGCTTGGAGGCTAGCGGGAGGCCCCAAGAGACCCAGTACTTC. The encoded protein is CASSLEASGRPQETQYF. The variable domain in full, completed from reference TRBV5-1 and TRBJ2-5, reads KAGVTQTPRYLIKTRGQQVTLSCSPISGHRSVSWYQQTPGQGLQFLFEYFSETQRNKGNFPGRFSGRQFSNSRSEMNVSTLELGDSALYLCASSLEASGRPQETQYFGPGTRLLVL.

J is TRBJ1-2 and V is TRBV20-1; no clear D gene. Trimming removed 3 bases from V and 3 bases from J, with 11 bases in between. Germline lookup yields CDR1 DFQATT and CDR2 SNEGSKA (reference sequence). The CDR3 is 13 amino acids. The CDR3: CSASEQNHYGYTF. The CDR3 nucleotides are TGCAGTGCTAGCGAACAGAATCACTATGGCTACACCTTC.

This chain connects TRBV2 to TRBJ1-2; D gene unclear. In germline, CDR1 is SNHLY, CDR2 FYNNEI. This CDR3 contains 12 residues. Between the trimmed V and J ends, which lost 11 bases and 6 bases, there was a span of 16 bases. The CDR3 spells CAGRASRHGYTF. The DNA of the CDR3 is TGTGCCGGGAGGGCATCGCGACATGGCTACACCTTC. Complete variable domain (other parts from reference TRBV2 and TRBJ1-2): EPEVTQTPSHQVTQMGQEVILRCVPISNHLYFYWYRQILGQKVEFLVSFYNNEISEKSEIFDDQFSVERPDGSNFTLKIRSTKLEDSAMYFCAGRASRHGYTFGSGTRLTVV.

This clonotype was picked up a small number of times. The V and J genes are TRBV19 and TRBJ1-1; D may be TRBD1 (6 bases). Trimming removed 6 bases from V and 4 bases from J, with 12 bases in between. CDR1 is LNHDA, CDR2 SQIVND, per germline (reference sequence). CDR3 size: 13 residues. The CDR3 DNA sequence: TGTGCCAGTAGCCCCAGGGGAGCCACTGAAGCTTTCTTT. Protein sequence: CASSPRGATEAFF.

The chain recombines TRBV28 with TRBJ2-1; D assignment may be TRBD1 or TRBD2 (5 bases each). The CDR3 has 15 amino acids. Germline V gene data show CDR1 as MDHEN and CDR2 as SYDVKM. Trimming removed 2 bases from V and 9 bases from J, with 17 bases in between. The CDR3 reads CASSLGASLSGEQFF. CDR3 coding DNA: TGTGCCAGCAGTTTAGGGGCTAGCCTGAGCGGTGAGCAGTTCTTC.

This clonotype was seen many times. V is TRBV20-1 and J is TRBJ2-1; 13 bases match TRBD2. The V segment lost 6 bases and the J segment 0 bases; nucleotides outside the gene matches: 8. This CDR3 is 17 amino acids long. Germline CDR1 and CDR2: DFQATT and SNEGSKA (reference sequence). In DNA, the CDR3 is TGCAGTGCCGCCGGGACTAGCGGGGCAAGCTCCTACAATGAGCAGTTCTTC. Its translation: CSAAGTSGASSYNEQFF.

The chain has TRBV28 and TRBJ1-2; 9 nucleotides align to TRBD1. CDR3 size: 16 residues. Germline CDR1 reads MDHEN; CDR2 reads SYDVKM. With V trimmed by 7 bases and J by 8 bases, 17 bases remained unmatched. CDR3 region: CASNVPGQGTAEGYTF. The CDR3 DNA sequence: TGTGCCAGCAACGTCCCGGGACAGGGAACAGCAGAAGGCTACACCTTC.

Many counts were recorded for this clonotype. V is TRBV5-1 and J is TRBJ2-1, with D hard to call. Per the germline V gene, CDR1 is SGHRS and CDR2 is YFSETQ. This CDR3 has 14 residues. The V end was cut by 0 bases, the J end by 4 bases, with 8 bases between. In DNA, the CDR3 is TGCGCCAGCAGCTTGGCGCTACGTTACAATGAGCAGTTCTTC. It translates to CASSLALRYNEQFF. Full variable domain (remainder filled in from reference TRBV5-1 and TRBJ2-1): KAGVTQTPRYLIKTRGQQVTLSCSPISGHRSVSWYQQTPGQGLQFLFEYFSETQRNKGNFPGRFSGRQFSNSRSEMNVSTLELGDSALYLCASSLALRYNEQFFGPGTRLTVL.

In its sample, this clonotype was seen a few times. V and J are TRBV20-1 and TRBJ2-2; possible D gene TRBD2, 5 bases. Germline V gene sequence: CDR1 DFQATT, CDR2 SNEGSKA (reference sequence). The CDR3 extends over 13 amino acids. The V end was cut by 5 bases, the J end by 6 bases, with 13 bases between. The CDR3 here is CSAPPRGAGELFF. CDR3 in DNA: TGCAGTGCTCCCCCCCGGGGAGCCGGGGAGCTGTTTTTT.

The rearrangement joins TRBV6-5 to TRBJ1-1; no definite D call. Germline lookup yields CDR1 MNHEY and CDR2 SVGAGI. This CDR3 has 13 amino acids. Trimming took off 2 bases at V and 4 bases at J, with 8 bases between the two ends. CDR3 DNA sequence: TGTGCCAGCAGTTACCTAGGGATCACTGAAGCTTTCTTT. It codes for CASSYLGITEAFF.

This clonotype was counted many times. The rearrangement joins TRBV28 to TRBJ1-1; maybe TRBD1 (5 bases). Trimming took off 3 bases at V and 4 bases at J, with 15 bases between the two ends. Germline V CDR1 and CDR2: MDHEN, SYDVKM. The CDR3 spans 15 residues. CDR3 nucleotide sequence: TGTGCCAGCAGTTTCCCAGGCAGGGCAGGCACTGAAGCTTTCTTT. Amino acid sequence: CASSFPGRAGTEAFF. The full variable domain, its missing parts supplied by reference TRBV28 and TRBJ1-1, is DVKVTQSSRYLVKRTGEKVFLECVQDMDHENMFWYRQDPGLGLRLIYFSYDVKMKEKGDIPEGYSVSREKKERFSLILESASTNQTSMYLCASSFPGRAGTEAFFGQGTRLTVV.

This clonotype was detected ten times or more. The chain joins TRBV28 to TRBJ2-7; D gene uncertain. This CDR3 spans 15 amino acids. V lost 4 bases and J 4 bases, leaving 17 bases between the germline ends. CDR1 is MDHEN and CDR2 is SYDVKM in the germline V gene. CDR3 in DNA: TGTGCCAGCAGTTCCCCGGACGGCAGAGTTTACGAGCAGTACTTC. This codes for CASSSPDGRVYEQYF.

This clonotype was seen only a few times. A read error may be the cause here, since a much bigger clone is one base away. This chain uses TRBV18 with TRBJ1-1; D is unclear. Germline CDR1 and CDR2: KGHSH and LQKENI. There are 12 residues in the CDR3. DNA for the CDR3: TGTGTCAGCCATTCTAGGGCAGCAGAAGCTTTCTTT. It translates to CVSHSRAAEAFF.

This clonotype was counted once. This CDR3 is CASGALASGSSDTQYF. CDR3 bases: TGTGCCAGCGGAGCTCTCGCTAGCGGGAGTTCAGATACGCAGTATTTT. V gene TRBV25-1 combines with J gene TRBJ2-3; 10 bases map to TRBD2. The CDR3 spans 16 residues. CDR1 is MGHDK, CDR2 SYGVNS, per germline. J gave up 4 bases and V 8 bases, and 12 bases lay outside the gene matches.

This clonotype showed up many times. CDR3: CASRFRGVGNQPQHF. Written as DNA, the CDR3 is TGTGCCAGCAGATTCCGGGGGGTGGGCAATCAGCCCCAGCATTTT. The rearrangement joins TRBV28 to TRBJ1-5; D is perhaps TRBD1 (5 bases). Germline V gene data show CDR1 as MDHEN and CDR2 as SYDVKM. The CDR3 is 15 residues long. Trimming took off 6 bases at V and 2 bases at J, with 14 bases between the two ends.

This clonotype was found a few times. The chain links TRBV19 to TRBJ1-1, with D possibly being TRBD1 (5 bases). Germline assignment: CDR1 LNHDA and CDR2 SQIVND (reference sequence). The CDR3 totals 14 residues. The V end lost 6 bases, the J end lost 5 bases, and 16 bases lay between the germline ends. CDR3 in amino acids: CASRGQGGGTEAFF. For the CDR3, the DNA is TGTGCCAGTAGGGGCCAGGGTGGAGGTACTGAAGCTTTCTTT.

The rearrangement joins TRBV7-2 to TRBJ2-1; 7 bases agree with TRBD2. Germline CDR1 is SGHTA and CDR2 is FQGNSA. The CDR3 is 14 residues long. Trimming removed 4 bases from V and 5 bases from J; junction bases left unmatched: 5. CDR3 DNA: TGTGCCAGCAGCTACCAGCGGGGAAACAATGAGCAGTTCTTC. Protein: CASSYQRGNNEQFF.

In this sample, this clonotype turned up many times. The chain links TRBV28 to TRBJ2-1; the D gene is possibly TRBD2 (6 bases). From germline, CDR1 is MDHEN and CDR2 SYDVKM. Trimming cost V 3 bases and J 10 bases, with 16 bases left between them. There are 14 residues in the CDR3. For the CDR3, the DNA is TGTGCCAGCAGTTTCGGGACTCAGGTCAACGAGCAGTTCTTC. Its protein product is CASSFGTQVNEQFF.

The CDR3 sequence: CASSDETQYF. The CDR3 nucleotides read TGCGCCAGCAGTGACGAGACCCAGTACTTC. The chain uses TRBV10-1 and TRBJ2-5; D remains unclear. Trimming left V 3 bases short and J 5 bases short, with 1 base between. The CDR3 has 10 residues. From germline, CDR1 is WNHNN and CDR2 SYGVQD (reference sequence).

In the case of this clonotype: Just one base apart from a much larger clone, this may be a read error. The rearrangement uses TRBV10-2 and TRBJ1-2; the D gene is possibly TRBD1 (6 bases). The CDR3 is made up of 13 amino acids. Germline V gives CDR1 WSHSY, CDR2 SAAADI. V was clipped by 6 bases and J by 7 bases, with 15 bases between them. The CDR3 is CASSSYRVTGYTF. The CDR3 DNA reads TGCGCCAGCAGCTCGTACAGGGTGACTGGCTACACCTTC.

The CDR3 coding sequence is TGCGCCAGCAGCCCGAATTTGGAGGGAGATACGCAGTATTTT. Translated: CASSPNLEGDTQYF. The rearrangement links TRBV4-1 to TRBJ2-3; a possible D gene is TRBD2 (6 bases). This CDR3 comprises 14 residues. Germline V gene lookup returns CDR1 MGHRA and CDR2 YSYEKL. V lost 4 bases, J lost 5 bases, and 13 bases lay in between.

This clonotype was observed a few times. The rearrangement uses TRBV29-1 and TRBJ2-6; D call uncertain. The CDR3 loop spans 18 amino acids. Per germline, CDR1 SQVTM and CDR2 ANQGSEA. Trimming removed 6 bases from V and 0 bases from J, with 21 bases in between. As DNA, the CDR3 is TGCAGCGTCGCCGTTAGACACCCTCAGAGCTCTGGGGCCAACGTCCTGACTTTC. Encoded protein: CSVAVRHPQSSGANVLTF.

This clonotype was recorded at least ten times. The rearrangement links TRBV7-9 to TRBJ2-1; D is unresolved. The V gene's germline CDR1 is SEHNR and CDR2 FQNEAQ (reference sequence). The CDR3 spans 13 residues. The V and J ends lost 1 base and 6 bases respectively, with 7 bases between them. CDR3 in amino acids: CASSLGLTNEQFF. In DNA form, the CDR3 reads TGTGCCAGCAGCTTAGGGCTAACCAATGAGCAGTTCTTC.

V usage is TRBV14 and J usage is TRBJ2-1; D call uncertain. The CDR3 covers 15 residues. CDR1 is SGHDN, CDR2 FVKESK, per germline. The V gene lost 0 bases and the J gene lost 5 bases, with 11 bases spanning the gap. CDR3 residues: CASSQDLHGNNEQFF. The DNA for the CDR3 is TGTGCCAGCAGCCAAGATCTGCATGGAAACAATGAGCAGTTCTTC.

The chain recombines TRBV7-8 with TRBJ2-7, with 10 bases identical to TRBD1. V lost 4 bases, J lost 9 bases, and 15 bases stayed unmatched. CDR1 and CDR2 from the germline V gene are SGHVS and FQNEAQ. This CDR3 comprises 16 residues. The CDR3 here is CASSYPGQGSTLGQYF. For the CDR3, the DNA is TGTGCCAGCAGCTACCCGGGACAGGGGAGTACGCTGGGGCAGTACTTC.

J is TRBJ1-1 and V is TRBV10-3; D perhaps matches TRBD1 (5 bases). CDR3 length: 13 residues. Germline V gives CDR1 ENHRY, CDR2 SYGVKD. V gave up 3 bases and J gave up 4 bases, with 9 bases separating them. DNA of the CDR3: TGTGCCATCAGTGATGGGGCAGGCACTGAAGCTTTCTTT. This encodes CAISDGAGTEAFF.

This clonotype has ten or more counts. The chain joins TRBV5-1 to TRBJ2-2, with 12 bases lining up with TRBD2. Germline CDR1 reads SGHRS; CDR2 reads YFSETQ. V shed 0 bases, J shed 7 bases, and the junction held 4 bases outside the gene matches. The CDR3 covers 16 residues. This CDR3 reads CASSLGLAGAGGELFF. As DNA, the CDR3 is TGCGCCAGCAGCTTGGGACTAGCGGGAGCCGGCGGGGAGCTGTTTTTT.

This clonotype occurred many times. This CDR3 is CASSSYRGNSPLHF. The DNA of the CDR3 is TGTGCCAGCAGTTCCTACAGGGGTAATTCACCCCTCCACTTT. The chain combines TRBV27 with TRBJ1-6, with 7 bases aligning to TRBD1. The germline CDR1 and CDR2 sequences are MNHEY and SMNVEV (reference sequence). V gave up 4 bases and J gave up 6 bases; unmatched junction bases: 3. The CDR3 contains 14 residues.